This T cell receptor (beta chain) originates from a study of cytomegalovirus exposure and HLA in healthy donors. 13 Jbeta primers and 60 Vbeta primers were used for the PCR. Clones were read by immunoSEQ multiplex PCR, and TCRdb kept only the in-frame ones, dropping some. The repertoire holds more than 100,000 clones, with 76% as singletons. The CDR3 runs 16 residues. V was pared by 2 bases and J by 0 bases, with 3 bases of the junction left unmatched. CDR1 and CDR2 from the germline V gene are MNHEY and SVGAGI. The rearrangement joins TRBV6-5 to TRBJ2-3; 9 nucleotides line up with TRBD2. What was sequenced was PBMCs. The sequence came from a female donor in good health and CMV-seropositive. The CDR3 sequence is CASSYKRGASTDTQYF. CDR3 nucleotides: TGTGCCAGCAGTTACAAGCGGGGGGCCAGCACAGATACGCAGTATTTT.